This T cell receptor beta chain was found in a study of blood T cell repertoires in COVID-19. Under the authors' procedure: Estimates of nucleated cell counts were drawn from the amplification of reference gene primers. The protocol was immunoSEQ multiplex PCR, while the TCRdb copy is restricted to in-frame clones and leaves out a portion. V and J calls and clone size are those listed in that table; D and trimming were worked out from the DNA. Of around 120,000 clones detected, about nine tenths appear once; the ten largest clones hold around 3.8%. The sequence was obtained from a man in his fifties or sixties with active COVID-19. Specimen: peripheral blood.

The CDR3 protein is CASSLKLGREYGYTF. CDR3 DNA: TGCGCCAGCAGCTTGAAATTGGGCAGGGAATATGGCTACACCTTC. The genes are TRBV5-1 and TRBJ1-2; D perhaps matches TRBD1 (5 bases). CDR1 is SGHRS, CDR2 YFSETQ, per germline. With 1 base removed from V and 5 bases from J, the gap between germline ends came to 15 bases. The CDR3 loop spans 15 amino acids. Full variable domain (outside the CDR3, taken from reference TRBV5-1 and TRBJ1-2): KAGVTQTPRYLIKTRGQQVTLSCSPISGHRSVSWYQQTPGQGLQFLFEYFSETQRNKGNFPGRFSGRQFSNSRSEMNVSTLELGDSALYLCASSLKLGREYGYTFGSGTRLTVV.